This TCR beta chain came from a study of shared clonotypes between healthy human individuals. The overall study: Plates per donor: three CD4 naive, three CD4 memory, two CD8 naive, one CD8 memory.

Some clones are missing from TCRdb's copy, which holds only in-frame ones; the method was immunoSEQ multiplex PCR. Found here are under 300,000 clones, 65% to 70% of them singletons; the top ten hold approximately 10%. V lost 2 bases to trimming and J lost 5 bases, with 12 bases between them. The CDR3 is 14 residues long. The germline CDR1 and CDR2 sequences are MNHEY and SMNVEV (reference sequence). In its sample, this clone was seen a few times. The sample taken for sequencing was memory CD4+ T cells sorted from blood. Regarding subset: CD45RA-negative fraction. V is TRBV27 and J is TRBJ2-5; unclear D gene. The TCR originated in a man in his thirties or forties in good health. The DNA for the CDR3 is TGTGCCAGCAGTTTAAATGGGGTATGGGAGACCCAGTACTTC. This sequence encodes CASSLNGVWETQYF.